Sequencing of this T cell receptor (beta chain) was carried out in a study of cytomegalovirus exposure and HLA in healthy donors. Findings and caveats of the study: Later analysis found that TCR beta chains associated with HLA were more clonally expanded than other, equally common chains. Association of a missense DCLRE1C variant with TCR beta V- and J-gene trimming was reported in a later analysis. Later on, an analysis found that several of the most significant clusters appeared to be linked to common viral pathogens, which included parvovirus B19. In a later analysis, CMV-associated beta chains were mostly HLA-associated, it appeared.

In regard to this clone: Its antigen is as yet unknown.

PCR primers comprised 60 Vbeta and 13 Jbeta primers. TCRdb's copy holds only in-frame clones and misses some; the assay was immunoSEQ multiplex PCR. This table has around 180,000 clones, approximately 79% appearing once. Sequencing used PBMCs. The origin of this receptor is a woman in her 40s in good health and CMV-seronegative.

The CDR3 sequence is CAWGRQLNTEAFF. For the CDR3, the DNA is TGTGCCTGGGGGCGACAGCTAAACACTGAAGCTTTCTTT. The J gene is TRBJ1-1, the V gene TRBV30, with D possibly TRBD1 on 5 matching bases. Germline V gene sequence: CDR1 GTSNPN, CDR2 SVGIG (reference sequence). V was pared by 5 bases and J by 2 bases, with 12 bases between. The CDR3 sequence is 13 residues long.